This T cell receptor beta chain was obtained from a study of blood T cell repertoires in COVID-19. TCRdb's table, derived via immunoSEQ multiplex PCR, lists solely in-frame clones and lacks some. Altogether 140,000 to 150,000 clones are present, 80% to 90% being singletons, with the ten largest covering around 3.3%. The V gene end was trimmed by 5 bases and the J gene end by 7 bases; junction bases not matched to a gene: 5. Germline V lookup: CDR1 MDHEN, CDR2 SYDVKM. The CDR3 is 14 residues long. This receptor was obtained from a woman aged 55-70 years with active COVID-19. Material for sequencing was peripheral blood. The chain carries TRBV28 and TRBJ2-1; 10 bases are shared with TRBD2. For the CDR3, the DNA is TGTGCCAGCAGTCGGACTAGCGGAACAAATGAGCAGTTCTTC. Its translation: CASSRTSGTNEQFF.